Listed here are 9 T cell receptor beta chains from one sample, sequenced in a study of Ad26.COV2.S vaccination and SARS-CoV-2 variants (dated by TCRdb to the early 2020s). The sample's treatment or condition, from its label and the paper: some 20 received Ad26.COV2.S at low or high dose, single or two shots; five or six received placebo; per-sample allocation not given. Repertoires of vaccine and placebo recipients were sequenced from samples collected on day 63 after the first injection. The library was obtained by the immunoSEQ multiplex PCR assay. The clones in this table, taken by TCRdb from immuneACCESS, are in-frame only. Not every clone is retained; where verified, under half of the shortfall comes from an unresolved V gene, and the cause of the rest is unknown. The sample includes approximately 500,000 clones, with about 83% observed a single time. The ten top clones hold roughly 13% of the sample.

The specimen comprised peripheral blood, sampled in a trial of Ad26.COV2.S vaccine versus placebo. The receptors shown here come from a person between 18 and 65 years old who received the Ad26.COV2.S COVID-19 vaccine or a placebo.

The CDR3: CASSKQGSGANVLTF. CDR3 nucleotides: TGTGCCAGCAGCAAACAGGGAAGCGGGGCCAACGTCCTGACTTTC. V is TRBV6-5 and J is TRBJ2-6; tentatively, D is TRBD1 (6 bases). Per germline, CDR1 MNHEY and CDR2 SVGAGI. V was clipped by 6 bases and J by 4 bases, with 13 bases between them. The CDR3 length is 15 residues.

This chain links TRBV27 with TRBJ1-1; D unresolved. This CDR3 comprises 14 residues. Trimming took 6 bases from V and 1 from J, leaving 12 bases between them. Germline CDR1 MNHEY, CDR2 SMNVEV (reference sequence). CDR3 nucleotides: TGTGCCAGCAGCCCGCGGCGGGGGAACACTGAAGCTTTCTTT. This encodes CASSPRRGNTEAFF.

A single count supports this clone. An end of the junction does not agree with germline; a read error may underlie this. This sequence joins TRBV7-9 and TRBJ2-5; 8 nucleotides match TRBD1. Per the germline V gene, CDR1 is SEHNR and CDR2 is FQNEAQ (reference sequence). CDR3 length: 12 residues. CDR3 bases: TGTGCCAGCAGCTTAGCGGACAGGGATCGGCACTTC. This sequence encodes CASSLADRDRHF.

This chain uses TRBV7-2 with TRBJ2-3, with TRBD2 matching over 12 bases. This CDR3 comprises 16 residues. V shed 5 bases and J 3 bases; nucleotides not matched to a gene: 6. Germline CDR1 reads SGHTA; CDR2 reads FQGNSA. Written as DNA, the CDR3 is TGTGCCAGCAGCCCACTAGCGGGAGGTCGGACAGATACGCAGTATTTT. Protein: CASSPLAGGRTDTQYF.

The CDR3: CASSRQTGGYGYTF. The CDR3 DNA follows: TGTGCCAGCAGCCGCCAGACAGGGGGCTATGGCTACACCTTC. The chain employs TRBV4-2 and TRBJ1-2, with TRBD1 matching over 9 bases. The CDR3 is made up of 14 amino acids. V shed 4 bases, J shed 4 bases, and the junction held 4 bases outside the gene matches. The germline gives CDR1 LGHNA, CDR2 YNFKEQ.

The V gene is TRBV27, the J gene TRBJ1-5; TRBD1 might be the D (5 bases). The V end was cut by 7 bases, the J end by 0 bases, with 16 bases between. The V gene's germline CDR1 is MNHEY and CDR2 SMNVEV (reference sequence). The CDR3 sequence is 16 residues long. The CDR3 nucleotides are TGTGCCAGCACCCAAATCCCAGGGCGTAGCAATCAGCCCCAGCATTTT. Its translation is CASTQIPGRSNQPQHF.

The chain links TRBV28 to TRBJ2-5; 9 positions agree with TRBD1. The germline V gene encodes CDR1 MDHEN and CDR2 SYDVKM. J was trimmed by 2 bases and V by 4 bases; bases with no gene match: 5. This CDR3 spans 15 amino acids. CDR3 in DNA: TGTGCCAGCAGTTCTCCGGGACAGGGACAAGAGACCCAGTACTTC. Its protein is CASSSPGQGQETQYF. The full variable domain, completed using reference TRBV28 and TRBJ2-5, is DVKVTQSSRYLVKRTGEKVFLECVQDMDHENMFWYRQDPGLGLRLIYFSYDVKMKEKGDIPEGYSVSREKKERFSLILESASTNQTSMYLCASSSPGQGQETQYFGPGTRLLVL.

This clone came up once. The CDR3 loop reads CAWSEGDRGVLDIQYF. The CDR3 nucleotides are TGTGCCTGGAGTGAGGGTGACAGGGGAGTATTAGACATTCAGTACTTC. This chain connects TRBV30 to TRBJ2-4; 8 bases match TRBD1. J gave up 8 bases and V 1 base, and 13 bases lay outside the gene matches. This CDR3 comprises 16 residues. The germline gives CDR1 GTSNPN, CDR2 SVGIG (reference sequence).

The rearrangement joins TRBV3-1 (or the pseudogene TRBV3-2) to TRBJ2-3; TRBD2 aligns across 12 bases. The CDR3 spans 16 residues. Trimming took 2 bases from V and 4 from J; bases not matched to a gene: 4. Germline assignment: CDR1 LGHDT and CDR2 YNNKEL (reference sequence). CDR3 sequence (DNA): TGTGCCAGCAGCCAACCCCCTAGCGGGAGGGCAGATACGCAGTATTTT. This codes for CASSQPPSGRADTQYF.